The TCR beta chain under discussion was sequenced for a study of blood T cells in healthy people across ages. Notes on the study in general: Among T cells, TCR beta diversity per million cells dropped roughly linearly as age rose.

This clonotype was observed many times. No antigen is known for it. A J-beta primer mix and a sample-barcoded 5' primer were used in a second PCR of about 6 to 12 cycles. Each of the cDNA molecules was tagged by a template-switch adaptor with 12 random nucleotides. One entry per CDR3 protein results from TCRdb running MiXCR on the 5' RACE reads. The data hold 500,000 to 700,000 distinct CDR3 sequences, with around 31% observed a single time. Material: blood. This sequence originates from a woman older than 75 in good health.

CDR3 DNA sequence: TGTGCCAGCAGCGAAAATACCCCAAGCGGGGGGGAGACCCAGTACTTC. Translated, it gives CASSENTPSGGETQYF. V is TRBV13 and J is TRBJ2-5; 9 bases match TRBD2. The germline V gene encodes CDR1 PRHDT and CDR2 FYEKMQ (reference sequence). The junction had 12 bases not matched to a gene; V was cut back by 5 bases and J by 5 bases. The CDR3 runs to 16 residues.